The sequence of this T cell receptor (beta chain) was determined in a study of glioma-infiltrating T cells. The iRepertoire nested amplicon-rescue multiplex PCR amplified TCR alpha and beta CDR3s from RNA. Tissue mRNA or PBMC total RNA, about 95-450 ng, went into one-step reverse transcription and amplification. A single record per CDR3 protein comes from TCRdb applying MiXCR to the multiplex PCR reads. The sample records 100,000 to 150,000 distinct CDR3 sequences, about 25% being singletons. Study findings and constraints: Above-expected tissue-blood divergence occurred in all gliomas, most in low-grade ones.

About this clonotype: Its antigen is as yet unknown.

The material sequenced was glioma tissue, nonneoplastic brain tissue, or PBMCs (not recorded which). This receptor was identified in a human donor with low-grade glioma or glioblastoma, undergoing nonglioma brain surgery, or in good health (not recorded which).

The CDR3 loop reads CASNTGGDGTDTQYF. CDR3 sequence (DNA): TGTGCCAGCAACACAGGGGGCGATGGCACAGATACGCAGTATTTT. The chain uses TRBV28 and TRBJ2-3; 9 bases line up with TRBD1. CDR3 length: 15 amino acids. V lost 7 bases, J lost 1 base, and 6 bases stayed unmatched. CDR1 MDHEN and CDR2 SYDVKM come from the germline V gene.